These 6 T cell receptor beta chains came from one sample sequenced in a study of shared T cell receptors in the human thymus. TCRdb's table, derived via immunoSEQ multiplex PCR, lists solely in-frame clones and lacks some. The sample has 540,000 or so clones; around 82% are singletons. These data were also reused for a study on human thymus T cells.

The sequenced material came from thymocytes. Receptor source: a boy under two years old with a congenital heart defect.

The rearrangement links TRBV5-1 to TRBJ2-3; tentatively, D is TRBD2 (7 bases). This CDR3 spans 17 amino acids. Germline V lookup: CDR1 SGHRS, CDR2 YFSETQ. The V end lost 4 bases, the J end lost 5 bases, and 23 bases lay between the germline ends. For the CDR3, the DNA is TGCGCCAGCAGCCCAAGCGGGGACACATCTTCGGTAGATACGCAGTATTTT. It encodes CASSPSGDTSSVDTQYF.

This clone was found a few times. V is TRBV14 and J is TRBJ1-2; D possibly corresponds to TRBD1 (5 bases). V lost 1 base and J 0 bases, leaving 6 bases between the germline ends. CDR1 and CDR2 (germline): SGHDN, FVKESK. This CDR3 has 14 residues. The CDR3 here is CASSQGQPNYGYTF. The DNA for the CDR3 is TGTGCCAGCAGCCAAGGACAGCCTAACTATGGCTACACCTTC.

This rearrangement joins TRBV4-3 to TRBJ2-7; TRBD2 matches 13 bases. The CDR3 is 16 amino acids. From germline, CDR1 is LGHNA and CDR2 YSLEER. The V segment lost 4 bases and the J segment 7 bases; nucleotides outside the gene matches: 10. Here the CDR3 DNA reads TGCGCCAGCAGCCCCTCGACTAGCGGGAGGCCCAGGGAGCAGTACTTC. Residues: CASSPSTSGRPREQYF.

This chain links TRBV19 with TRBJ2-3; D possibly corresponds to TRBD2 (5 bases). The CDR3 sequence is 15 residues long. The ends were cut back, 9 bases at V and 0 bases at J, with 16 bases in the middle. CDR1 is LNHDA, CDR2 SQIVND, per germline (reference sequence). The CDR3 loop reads CASRIGIHSTDTQYF. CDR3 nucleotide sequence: TGTGCCAGCAGGATCGGGATCCATAGCACAGATACGCAGTATTTT. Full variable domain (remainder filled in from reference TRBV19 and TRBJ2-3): DGGITQSPKYLFRKEGQNVTLSCEQNLNHDAMYWYRQDPGQGLRLIYYSQIVNDFQKGDIAEGYSVSREKKESFPLTVTSAQKNPTAFYLCASRIGIHSTDTQYFGPGTRLTVL.

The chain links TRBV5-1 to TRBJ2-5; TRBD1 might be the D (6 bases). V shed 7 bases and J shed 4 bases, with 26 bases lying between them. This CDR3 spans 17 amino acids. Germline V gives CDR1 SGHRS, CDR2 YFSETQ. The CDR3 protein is CASQDGRDTPLIETQYF. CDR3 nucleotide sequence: TGCGCCAGCCAGGACGGCCGGGACACTCCTTTAATAGAGACCCAGTACTTC. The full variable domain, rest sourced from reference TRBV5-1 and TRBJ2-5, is KAGVTQTPRYLIKTRGQQVTLSCSPISGHRSVSWYQQTPGQGLQFLFEYFSETQRNKGNFPGRFSGRQFSNSRSEMNVSTLELGDSALYLCASQDGRDTPLIETQYFGPGTRLLVL.

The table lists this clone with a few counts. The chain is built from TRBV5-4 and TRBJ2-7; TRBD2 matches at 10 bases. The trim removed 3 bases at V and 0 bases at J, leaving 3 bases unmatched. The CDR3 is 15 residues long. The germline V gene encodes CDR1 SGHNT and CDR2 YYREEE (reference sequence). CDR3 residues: CASSWTSGDSYEQYF. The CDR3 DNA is TGTGCCAGCAGCTGGACTAGCGGAGACTCCTACGAGCAGTACTTC.